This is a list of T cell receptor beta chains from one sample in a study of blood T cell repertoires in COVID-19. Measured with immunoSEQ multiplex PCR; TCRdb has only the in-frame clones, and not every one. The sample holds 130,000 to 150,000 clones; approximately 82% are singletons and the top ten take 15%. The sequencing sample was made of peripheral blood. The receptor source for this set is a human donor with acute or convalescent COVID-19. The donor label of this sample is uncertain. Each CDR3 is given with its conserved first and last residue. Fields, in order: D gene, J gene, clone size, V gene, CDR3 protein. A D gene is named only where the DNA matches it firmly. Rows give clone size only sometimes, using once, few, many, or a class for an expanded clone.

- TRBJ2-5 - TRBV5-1 CASSRWEDWRETQYF
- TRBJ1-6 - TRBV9 CASSVDQGKGSPLHF
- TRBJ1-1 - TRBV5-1 CASSLGQDTEAFF
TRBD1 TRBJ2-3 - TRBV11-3 CASSPGQGTDTQYF
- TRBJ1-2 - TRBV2 CASRQGDYGYTF
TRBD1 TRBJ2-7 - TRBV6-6 CASSYSVGTGGLEQYF
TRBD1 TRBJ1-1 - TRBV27 CASSQEMGRGPAFF
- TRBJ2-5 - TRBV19 CASSILSRQETQYF
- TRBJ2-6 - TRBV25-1 CASSPQGTGANVLTF
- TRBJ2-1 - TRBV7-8 CASSPRQLGSYNEQFF
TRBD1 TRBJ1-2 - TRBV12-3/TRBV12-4 CASSQGAGGSYTF
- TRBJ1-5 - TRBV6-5 CASSTRTGGNQPQHF
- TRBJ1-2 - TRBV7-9 CASSLAGAGTYGYTF
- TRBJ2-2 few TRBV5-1 CASSFPDTGELFF
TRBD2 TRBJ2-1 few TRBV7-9 CASTPSGLAGRYNEQFF
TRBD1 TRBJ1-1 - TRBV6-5 CASSRQGRVTEAFF
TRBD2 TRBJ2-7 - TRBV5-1 CASSFPSGSYEQYF
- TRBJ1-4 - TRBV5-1 CASSVQGGAEKLFF
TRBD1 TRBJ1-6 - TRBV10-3 CAIRLGTGEQSPLHF
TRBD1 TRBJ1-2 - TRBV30 CAWTRTGIGYGYTF
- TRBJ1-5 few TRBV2 CASSVPDGGNQPQHF
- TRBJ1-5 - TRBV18 CASSKRRVGNQPQHF
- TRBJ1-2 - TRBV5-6 CASSLGAAYGYTF
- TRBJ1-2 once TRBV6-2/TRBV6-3 CASSYIRTELGYTF
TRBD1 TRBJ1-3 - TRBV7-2 CASSLDRGPSGNTIYF
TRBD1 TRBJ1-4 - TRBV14 CASSLGTVWNEKLFF
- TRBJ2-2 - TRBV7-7 CASSLSGSANTGELFF
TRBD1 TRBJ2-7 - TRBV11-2 CASSLNGQGIEQYF
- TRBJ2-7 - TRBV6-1 CASSEAQGAGYEQYF
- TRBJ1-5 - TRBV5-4 CASSVGGGGAGSSNQPQHF
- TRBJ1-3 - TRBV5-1 CASSLEGNRAGNTIYF
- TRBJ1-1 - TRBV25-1 CASRTHGGGGTEAFF
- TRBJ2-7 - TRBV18 CASSPPASYEQYF
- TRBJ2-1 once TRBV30 CAWSVAQGKDNEQFF
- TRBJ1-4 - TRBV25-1 CAGGGIGTNEKLFF
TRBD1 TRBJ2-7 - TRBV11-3 CASSLITGTGSCEQYF
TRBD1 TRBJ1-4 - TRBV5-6 CASSFTGGEKLFF
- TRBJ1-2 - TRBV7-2 CASSLASNSYGYTF
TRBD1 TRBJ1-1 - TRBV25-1 CASSGQGYTEAFF
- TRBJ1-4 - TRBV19 CASSVFRISATNEKLFF
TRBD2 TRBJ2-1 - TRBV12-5 CASGSRTSLGYNEQFF
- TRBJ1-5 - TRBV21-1 CASSLPDIYSNQPQHF
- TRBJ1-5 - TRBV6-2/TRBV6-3 CASSFRHPGGPQHF
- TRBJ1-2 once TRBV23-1 CASSQSPTPGAYGYTF
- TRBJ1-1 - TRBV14 CASTRDSLNTEAFF
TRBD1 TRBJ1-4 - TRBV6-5 CASRQGAREKLFF
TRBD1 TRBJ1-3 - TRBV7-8 CASSLGQYLSGNTIYF